Presented here are 30 T cell receptor beta chains from one specimen sequenced in a study of blood T cell repertoires in COVID-19. Some clones are missing from TCRdb's copy, which holds only in-frame ones; the method was immunoSEQ multiplex PCR. Seen here are some 100,000 clones, 85% to 90% observed once, and the top ten hold around 13%. Sequenced material: peripheral blood. These receptors were collected from a human donor in a cohort sampled during active COVID-19.

This clone has more than one count but fewer than ten. The gene calls are TRBV29-1 and TRBJ2-1, with D unresolved. V was trimmed by 1 base and J by 7 bases, leaving 11 bases between them. Germline V gene lookup returns CDR1 SQVTM and CDR2 ANQGSEA. CDR3 size: 13 residues. DNA for the CDR3: TGCAGCGTTGAAGGGGCCTCTCCTAATGAGCAGTTCTTC. Translated: CSVEGASPNEQFF.

This chain uses TRBV10-3 with TRBJ1-5, with unresolved D. V lost 4 bases and J lost 7, with 11 bases in between. This CDR3 has 13 amino acids. Germline CDR1 and CDR2: ENHRY and SYGVKD. The CDR3 DNA is TGTGCCATCAGTGCAGGAGGGAAGCAGCCCCAGCATTTT. This codes for CAISAGGKQPQHF.

The CDR3 sequence is CASPSVGILQDTQYF. In nucleotides, the CDR3 is TGCGCCAGCCCCTCTGTCGGGATTCTTCAAGATACGCAGTATTTT. This sequence joins TRBV10-1 and TRBJ2-3; perhaps TRBD2 as D (5 bases). V was trimmed by 8 bases and J by 5 bases, leaving 20 bases between them. The germline V gene has CDR1 WNHNN and CDR2 SYGVQD (reference sequence). The CDR3 loop spans 15 amino acids.

The V and J genes are TRBV20-1 and TRBJ2-3, with 7 positions matching TRBD2. The CDR3 length is 13 residues. With 3 bases clipped from V and 3 bases from J, the junction kept 3 bases outside the gene matches. The germline CDR1 and CDR2 sequences are DFQATT and SNEGSKA (reference sequence). CDR3 region: CSASSGGTDTQYF. In DNA, the CDR3 is TGCAGTGCTAGTTCCGGGGGGACAGATACGCAGTATTTT.

The chain joins TRBV9 to TRBJ2-3; the D gene is possibly TRBD2 (6 bases). The CDR3 sequence is 14 residues long. Trimming left V 2 bases short and J 2 bases short, with 9 bases between. Germline-derived CDR1 and CDR2 are SGDLS and YYNGEE. This CDR3 reads CASSVTGATDTQYF. The CDR3 region has the DNA TGTGCCAGCAGCGTTACGGGAGCCACAGATACGCAGTATTTT.

The chain employs TRBV5-1 and TRBJ2-1; 9 positions match TRBD2. This CDR3 is 15 amino acids long. Per the germline V gene, CDR1 is SGHRS and CDR2 is YFSETQ. Losses at the gene ends were 3 bases for V and 9 bases for J; bases not matched to a gene: 10. CDR3 in DNA: TGCGCCAGCAGCTCCTCTGGCGGGAGGGAGGCTGAGCAGTTCTTC. This encodes CASSSSGGREAEQFF.

This sequence joins TRBV6-1 and TRBJ1-2, with D possibly matching TRBD1 (6 bases). The V gene's germline CDR1 is MNHNS and CDR2 SASEGT. This CDR3 has 16 residues. Trimming took 3 bases from V and 2 from J, leaving 16 bases between them. CDR3 nucleotide sequence: TGTGCCAGCAGTGACATTTCCTGGACAGAAAACTATGGCTACACCTTC. Protein: CASSDISWTENYGYTF.

The chain recombines TRBV28 with TRBJ2-7, with 12 bases aligning to TRBD2. J was trimmed by 3 bases and V by 6 bases; bases with no gene match: 6. Germline CDR1 reads MDHEN; CDR2 reads SYDVKM. The CDR3 contains 15 residues. The CDR3 here is CASSKPGLAGYEQYF. DNA of the CDR3: TGTGCCAGCAGCAAACCGGGACTAGCGGGCTACGAGCAGTACTTC.

V gene TRBV7-2 combines with J gene TRBJ2-3; D gene ambiguous. Per the germline V gene, CDR1 is SGHTA and CDR2 is FQGNSA. V lost 2 bases, J lost 2 bases, and 8 bases lay in between. The CDR3 loop spans 14 amino acids. The CDR3 reads CASSLMEFTDTQYF. DNA for the CDR3: TGTGCCAGCAGCTTAATGGAGTTCACAGATACGCAGTATTTT.

The chain employs TRBV29-1 and TRBJ2-1; 9 nucleotides match TRBD1. V dropped 4 bases and J dropped 4; count of bases not matched to a gene: 17. The CDR3 length is 18 residues. Germline-derived CDR1 and CDR2 are SQVTM and ANQGSEA. The CDR3 sequence is CSVVRGQGLPPQYNEQFF. In nucleotides, the CDR3 is TGCAGCGTTGTAAGGGGACAGGGATTACCCCCGCAGTACAATGAGCAGTTCTTC.

The chain carries TRBV29-1 and TRBJ1-1; 8 nucleotides align to TRBD1. Trimming removed 7 bases from V and 0 bases from J; junction bases left unmatched: 4. This CDR3 is 13 amino acids long. Germline V gives CDR1 SQVTM, CDR2 ANQGSEA. CDR3 loop: CSAPDRVNTEAFF. For the CDR3, the DNA is TGCAGCGCCCCGGACAGGGTGAACACTGAAGCTTTCTTT.

Concerning this clone: Other DNA sequences in the same sample also yield this CDR3. The rearrangement links TRBV5-1 to TRBJ2-3; D perhaps matches TRBD1 (6 bases). The CDR3 covers 14 residues. Trimming left V 0 bases short and J 3 bases short, with 8 bases between. The germline CDR1 and CDR2 sequences are SGHRS and YFSETQ. As DNA, the CDR3 is TGCGCCAGCAGCTTGGGGGGGCCAACAGATACGCAGTATTTT. Its protein product is CASSLGGPTDTQYF.

V usage is TRBV5-6 and J usage is TRBJ1-3; D is uncertain. V lost 0 bases and J lost 2, with 12 bases in between. CDR1 and CDR2 from the germline V gene are SGHDT and YYEEEE. The CDR3 consists of 16 residues. This CDR3 reads CASSLAVGGTGNTIYF. The CDR3 DNA reads TGTGCCAGCAGCTTGGCTGTGGGAGGGACTGGAAACACCATATATTTT.

The chain uses TRBV5-8 and TRBJ1-5, with 8 bases lining up with TRBD1. With V trimmed by 3 bases and J by 4 bases, 3 bases remained unmatched. The CDR3 has 14 amino acids. In germline, CDR1 is SGHTS, CDR2 YDEGEE. In nucleotides, the CDR3 is TGTGCCAGCAGCTCCAGACAGGGGAATCAGCCCCAGCATTTT. Translating gives CASSSRQGNQPQHF. The full variable domain, in which reference TRBV5-8 and TRBJ1-5 provide the parts outside the CDR3, is EAGVTQSPTHLIKTRGQQATLRCSPISGHTSVYWYQQALGLGLQFLLWYDEGEERNRGNFPPRFSGRQFPNYSSELNVNALELEDSALYLCASSSRQGNQPQHFGDGTRLSIL.

J is TRBJ1-6 and V is TRBV6-5, with 8 bases matching TRBD1. V lost 6 bases and J lost 9; bases outside the gene matches: 10. Germline CDR1 is MNHEY and CDR2 is SVGAGI. The CDR3 extends over 15 amino acids. CDR3 in amino acids: CASSADGQGRSPLHF. For the CDR3, the DNA is TGTGCCAGCAGCGCCGATGGACAGGGACGTTCACCCCTCCACTTT.

The chain joins TRBV4-3 to TRBJ2-5; possibly TRBD1 for D (6 bases). The germline V gene has CDR1 LGHNA and CDR2 YSLEER. The CDR3 has 13 amino acids. Deletions cut 8 bases from V and 6 bases from J, with 16 bases between. CDR3 coding DNA: TGCGCCAGCGGGGGCGGGTCCCAGAAGACCCAGTACTTC. It specifies CASGGGSQKTQYF.

Written as DNA, the CDR3 is TGTGCCAGCAGTCTAACTACTTCAGGGAATTATGGTGCTTTCTTT. This sequence encodes CASSLTTSGNYGAFF. The rearrangement uses TRBV16 and TRBJ1-1; possibly TRBD1 for D (5 bases). This CDR3 region has 15 residues. Germline V gene data show CDR1 as KGHSY and CDR2 as FQNENV. Between the trimmed V and J ends, which lost 6 bases and 11 bases, there was a span of 25 bases.

The chain joins TRBV11-3 to TRBJ2-1; 9 bases are shared with TRBD2. J lost 3 bases, V lost 1 base, and 1 base had no gene match. Germline CDR1 reads SGHNT; CDR2 reads YENEEA. This CDR3 has 15 residues. For the CDR3, the DNA is TGTGCCAGCAGCTTAGTTAGCGGGGGCTACAATGAGCAGTTCTTC. Protein: CASSLVSGGYNEQFF.

This chain joins TRBV19 and TRBJ1-2; no clear D. Trimming cost V 7 bases and J 4 bases, with 25 bases left between them. Germline CDR1 and CDR2: LNHDA and SQIVND (reference sequence). CDR3 length: 17 amino acids. The CDR3 region is CASTMSGSGGPIYGYTF. DNA for the CDR3: TGTGCCAGTACCATGAGCGGGTCGGGCGGCCCAATCTATGGCTACACCTTC.

This clone has ten or more counts. The V call is TRBV2, the J call TRBJ1-3, with a possible D match to TRBD1 (5 bases). CDR1 and CDR2 from the germline V gene are SNHLY and FYNNEI. CDR3 length equals 13 residues. V lost 4 bases to trimming and J lost 9 bases, with 13 bases between them. The CDR3 protein is CASSVEGEGTIYF. The CDR3 DNA reads TGTGCCAGCAGTGTGGAAGGGGAGGGCACCATATATTTT. Supplemented by reference TRBV2 and TRBJ1-3, the full variable domain reads EPEVTQTPSHQVTQMGQEVILRCVPISNHLYFYWYRQILGQKVEFLVSFYNNEISEKSEIFDDQFSVERPDGSNFTLKIRSTKLEDSAMYFCASSVEGEGTIYFGEGSWLTVV.

The chain joins TRBV24-1 to TRBJ1-1; D is possibly TRBD1 (6 bases). Germline CDR1 KGHDR, CDR2 SFDVKD. The CDR3 runs to 17 residues. Trimming shortened V by 5 bases and J by 1 base, and 19 bases separated the two germline ends. The CDR3 region has the DNA TGTGCCACCAGTGCCCAACAGGGTTGGGTGGGGAACACTGAAGCTTTCTTT. Protein product: CATSAQQGWVGNTEAFF.

V usage is TRBV3-1 (or the pseudogene TRBV3-2) and J usage is TRBJ2-3; 9 nucleotides match TRBD2. The CDR3 sequence is 17 residues long. J lost 4 bases, V lost 8 bases, and 16 bases had no gene match. Germline CDR1 and CDR2: LGHDT and YNNKEL (reference sequence). CDR3 sequence: CASAEPVAGEGSDTQYF. The DNA of the CDR3 is TGTGCCAGCGCAGAACCTGTAGCGGGAGAGGGCTCAGATACGCAGTATTTT.

The CDR3 region is CASSYGQGLTGELFF. CDR3 in DNA: TGCGCCAGCAGCTACGGACAGGGACTCACCGGGGAGCTGTTTTTT. The V gene is TRBV5-1, the J gene TRBJ2-2, with 8 bases lining up with TRBD1. Germline V CDR1 and CDR2: SGHRS, YFSETQ. The CDR3 length is 15 residues. With V trimmed by 3 bases and J by 4 bases, 5 bases remained unmatched.

The rearrangement uses TRBV6-5 and TRBJ2-7; D might be TRBD1 (5 bases). The V end lost 1 base, the J end lost 5 bases, and 12 bases lay between the germline ends. CDR3 length equals 14 residues. Germline V gene sequence: CDR1 MNHEY, CDR2 SVGAGI. The CDR3 sequence is CASSYYQGFHEQYF. The CDR3 nucleotides are TGTGCCAGCAGTTACTACCAGGGTTTTCACGAGCAGTACTTC.

The gene calls are TRBV12-3 or TRBV12-4 and TRBJ1-2; no definite D call. Trimming cost V 6 bases and J 2 bases, with 7 bases left between them. This CDR3 spans 12 amino acids. The CDR3 nucleotides are TGTGCCAGCAGCCTGGCCAACTATGGCTACACCTTC. As protein: CASSLANYGYTF.

This clone was seen a handful of times. The chain is built from TRBV10-3 and TRBJ1-6, with TRBD1 matching over 7 bases. V gave up 10 bases and J gave up 4 bases; unmatched junction bases: 10. The length of the CDR3 is 15 residues. Germline V gives CDR1 ENHRY, CDR2 SYGVKD. The CDR3 reads CASNEGQLYNSPLHF. CDR3 coding DNA: TGTGCCAGTAACGAGGGACAGCTATATAATTCACCCCTCCACTTT.

The chain combines TRBV9 with TRBJ2-3; a possible D gene is TRBD2 (6 bases). V lost 4 bases and J 5 bases, leaving 11 bases between the germline ends. The V gene's germline CDR1 is SGDLS and CDR2 YYNGEE. This CDR3 is built from 13 residues. The CDR3 here is CASSRTGRDTQYF. Here the CDR3 DNA reads TGTGCCAGCAGCCGTACCGGGAGAGATACGCAGTATTTT.

This chain links TRBV6-2 or TRBV6-3 with TRBJ2-5; D is ambiguous. The CDR3 consists of 13 residues. The germline V gene encodes CDR1 MNHEY and CDR2 SVGEGT. Deletions cut 6 bases from V and 5 bases from J, with 13 bases between. The CDR3 DNA is TGTGCCAGCAGCCGGGTGAGGTGGGAGACCCAGTACTTC. It is translated as CASSRVRWETQYF.

V usage is TRBV10-3 and J usage is TRBJ1-6; D unresolved. This CDR3 is built from 17 residues. Germline CDR1 is ENHRY and CDR2 is SYGVKD. The germline V and J ends were trimmed by 0 bases and 7 bases, with 16 bases remaining between them. The CDR3 here is CAISESGARRINSPLHF. CDR3 coding DNA: TGTGCCATCAGTGAGTCTGGAGCACGGCGTATAAATTCACCCCTCCACTTT.

V usage is TRBV7-6 and J usage is TRBJ2-2; 8 bases line up with TRBD1. J was trimmed by 4 bases and V by 5 bases; bases with no gene match: 6. This CDR3 contains 15 residues. Germline V gene lookup returns CDR1 SGHVS and CDR2 FNYEAQ. Here the CDR3 reads CASSAGQGSTGELFF. In DNA, the CDR3 is TGTGCCAGCAGCGCCGGACAGGGTAGCACCGGGGAGCTGTTTTTT.